This T cell receptor (beta chain) was sequenced for a study of shared clonotypes between healthy human individuals. Data came from immunoSEQ multiplex PCR; TCRdb stores just in-frame clones and leaves some out. The profile shows 500,000 or so clones, roughly 95% of them singletons. A CD45RA-negative memory subset and a CD45RA+ naive subset were separated from the CD4+ cells. V lost 4 bases and J lost 2, with 10 bases in between. Looked up from germline, CDR1 is SGHRS and CDR2 is YFSETQ. This CDR3 region has 14 residues. As to this clone: Its antigen is not known.

Overall study findings and caveats: Naive CD4 clonotypes were shared across several donors at around 5.4%. Although depth was large, rarefaction showed that sequencing of the sorted subsets was incomplete.

The chain is built from TRBV5-1 and TRBJ2-1; tentative D call: TRBD2 (6 bases). The clonotype comes from a woman in her twenties or thirties in good health. The specimen sequenced was naive CD4+ T cells sorted from blood. The subset is: CD45RA+ positively selected. The CDR3 DNA reads TGCGCCAGCAGCCGATTAGCGGCCTACAATGAGCAGTTCTTC. The encoded protein is CASSRLAAYNEQFF. The whole variable domain, remainder taken from reference TRBV5-1 and TRBJ2-1, is KAGVTQTPRYLIKTRGQQVTLSCSPISGHRSVSWYQQTPGQGLQFLFEYFSETQRNKGNFPGRFSGRQFSNSRSEMNVSTLELGDSALYLCASSRLAAYNEQFFGPGTRLTVL.